A single T cell receptor beta chain is shown here with its context. As yet, its antigen is unknown. CDR1 is SGHVS, CDR2 FNYEAQ, per germline. CDR3 size: 17 residues. V lost 1 base and J lost 1, with 16 bases in between. During its preparation, the TCRbeta library received unique molecular identifiers. TCRdb re-called the PCR reads with MiXCR, one entry per CDR3 protein. Of about 980,000 distinct CDR3 sequences in the sample, around 30% are singletons; the top ten hold roughly 27%. This specimen belongs to a study of T-cell reconstitution after alpha-beta-depleted transplantation in children. The study's findings and limits: Reportedly, roughly two months post-transplant, alpha-beta T cells arose from several hundred expanded graft clones.

V is TRBV7-6 and J is TRBJ2-5; D is possibly TRBD1 (7 bases). The receptor was derived from a boy under two years old who had a stem cell transplant for SCID, so the T cells may come from the graft donor. The specimen was PBMCs, mostly from graft donor cells, collected 360 days after TCRalphabeta/CD19-depleted stem cell transplant. The CDR3 sequence: CASSLGAGGFIQETQYF. The CDR3, as DNA: TGTGCCAGCAGCTTAGGAGCAGGGGGGTTTATCCAAGAGACCCAGTACTTC.